This T cell receptor (beta chain) comes out of a study of OX40 agonist ivuxolimab in advanced cancers. In the study overall: Every patient in dose escalation had hepatocellular carcinoma, melanoma, renal cell or head and neck cancer. Study-wide findings and caveats: People who partly responded at 0.1-3.0 mg/kg had some of the least clonal expansion seen. Clonal expansion was seen in CD4+ and CD8+ blood T cells by week 6 at 0.1 to 3.0 mg/kg. The authors did not determine the antigen specificity of the expanded peripheral T cells.

As to this clone: Its antigen remains unidentified.

V lost 5 bases and J 0 bases, leaving 12 bases between the germline ends. Per the germline V gene, CDR1 is SGDLS and CDR2 is YYNGEE. The CDR3 totals 16 residues. Produced via immunoSEQ multiplex PCR; TCRdb's table is partial and in-frame only. The sample lists some 70,000 clones, about 90% occurring once. Source: CD4+ or CD8+ T cells sorted from blood, taken in a trial of the OX40 agonist ivuxolimab. This sequence joins TRBV9 and TRBJ2-6; weak D call: TRBD1 (7 bases). The clonotype comes from an adult with an advanced solid tumor such as melanoma, head and neck, liver or kidney cancer. DNA of the CDR3: TGTGCCAGCAGTTTCCAGGGGGGCTCTGGGGCCAACGTCCTGACTTTC. Residues: CASSFQGGSGANVLTF. The full variable domain, its missing parts supplied by reference TRBV9 and TRBJ2-6, is DSGVTQTPKHLITATGQRVTLRCSPRSGDLSVYWYQQSLDQGLQFLIQYYNGEERAKGNILERFSAQQFPDLHSELNLSSLELGDSALYFCASSFQGGSGANVLTFGAGSRLTVL.